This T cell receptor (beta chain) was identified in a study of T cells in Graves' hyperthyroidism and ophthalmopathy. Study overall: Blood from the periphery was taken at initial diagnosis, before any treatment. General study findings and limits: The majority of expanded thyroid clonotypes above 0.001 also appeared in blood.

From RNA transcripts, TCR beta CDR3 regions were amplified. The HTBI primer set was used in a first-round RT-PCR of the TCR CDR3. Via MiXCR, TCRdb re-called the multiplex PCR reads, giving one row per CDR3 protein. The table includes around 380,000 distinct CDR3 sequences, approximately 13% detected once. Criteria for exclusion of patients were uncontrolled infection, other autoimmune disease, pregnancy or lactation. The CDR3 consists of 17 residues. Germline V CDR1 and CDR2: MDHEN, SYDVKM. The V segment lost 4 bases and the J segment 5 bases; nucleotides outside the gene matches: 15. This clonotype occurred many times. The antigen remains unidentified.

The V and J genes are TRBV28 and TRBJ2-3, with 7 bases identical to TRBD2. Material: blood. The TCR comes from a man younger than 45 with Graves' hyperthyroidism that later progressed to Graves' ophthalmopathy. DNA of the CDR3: TGTGCCAGCAGTTATGCCAGAGGGACGGGGGGTGGAGATACGCAGTATTTT. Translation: CASSYARGTGGGDTQYF.